This passage covers 24 T cell receptor beta chains from one sample sequenced in a study of control samples from healthy donors and cancer patients. Repertoires were generated with immunoSEQ multiplex PCR, while TCRdb's copy carries only in-frame clones and drops some. The sample shows about 120,000 clones, over 75% of them seen only once. The sequencing input was PBMCs. Every receptor here comes from a woman between 55 and 75 years old with lung cancer.

This clone turned up a few times. V gene TRBV18 combines with J gene TRBJ1-6; D is uncertain. V lost 6 bases and J 8 bases, leaving 11 bases between the germline ends. The CDR3 runs 13 residues. Germline assignment: CDR1 KGHSH and CDR2 LQKENI. Here the CDR3 DNA reads TGTGCCAGCTCCCCTGGATCTTATTCACCCCTCCACTTT. Amino acids: CASSPGSYSPLHF.

The chain combines TRBV5-1 with TRBJ2-1, with D uncertain. With 2 bases removed from V and 8 bases from J, the gap between germline ends came to 14 bases. The CDR3 length is 14 residues. Germline assignment: CDR1 SGHRS and CDR2 YFSETQ. The CDR3 bases are TGCGCCAGCAGCTTAGGCCAGCAAAGCGATGAGCAGTTCTTC. This translates into CASSLGQQSDEQFF. Full variable domain (remainder filled in from reference TRBV5-1 and TRBJ2-1): KAGVTQTPRYLIKTRGQQVTLSCSPISGHRSVSWYQQTPGQGLQFLFEYFSETQRNKGNFPGRFSGRQFSNSRSEMNVSTLELGDSALYLCASSLGQQSDEQFFGPGTRLTVL.

The CDR3 DNA is TGTGCCGGTGCCGTACAGTCGACCGGGGAGCTGTTTTTT. This translates into CAGAVQSTGELFF. V and J are TRBV2 and TRBJ2-2; D is unclear. This CDR3 contains 13 residues. Germline V gene data show CDR1 as SNHLY and CDR2 as FYNNEI. V was cut by 11 bases and J by 5 bases, with 15 bases left in between.

The gene calls are TRBV9 and TRBJ1-3, with a tentative D call TRBD1 (5 bases). The CDR3 consists of 15 residues. Trimming took 4 bases from V and 4 from J, leaving 15 bases between them. CDR1 and CDR2 from the germline V gene are SGDLS and YYNGEE. CDR3 DNA: TGTGCCAGCAGCCCGAATAGGGGACCCGGAAACACCATATATTTT. Its translation is CASSPNRGPGNTIYF.

J is TRBJ2-7 and V is TRBV24-1; no definite D call. Germline V gene data show CDR1 as KGHDR and CDR2 as SFDVKD. The V gene lost 4 bases and the J gene lost 2 bases, with 8 bases spanning the gap. CDR3 length: 13 amino acids. The CDR3 sequence: CATSDPYTYEQYF. The CDR3 nucleotides are TGTGCCACCAGTGACCCCTACACCTACGAGCAGTACTTC.

The J gene is TRBJ1-5, the V gene TRBV6-6, with D tentatively TRBD1 (6 bases). CDR1 is MNHNY and CDR2 is SVGAGI in the germline V gene (reference sequence). Trimming took 5 bases from V and 2 from J, leaving 16 bases between them. This CDR3 is built from 16 residues. CDR3 sequence: CASSNRGARGNQPQHF. In DNA, the CDR3 is TGTGCCAGCAGTAACCGGGGGGCGCGGGGCAATCAGCCCCAGCATTTT.

This chain connects TRBV18 to TRBJ1-3; 7 bases fit TRBD1. The CDR3 covers 17 residues. Trimming cost V 2 bases and J 0 bases; bases outside gene matches: 7. Per the germline V gene, CDR1 is KGHSH and CDR2 is LQKENI. The CDR3: CASSPASGQASGNTIYF. The CDR3, as DNA: TGTGCCAGCTCACCAGCGTCCGGACAGGCCTCTGGAAACACCATATATTTT. The whole variable domain, remainder taken from reference TRBV18 and TRBJ1-3, is NAGVMQNPRHLVRRRGQEARLRCSPMKGHSHVYWYRQLPEEGLKFMVYLQKENIIDESGMPKERFSAEFPKEGPSILRIQQVVRGDSAAYFCASSPASGQASGNTIYFGEGSWLTVV.

Concerning this clone: Relative to the germline gene, one junction end is altered; a read error may explain this. The V and J genes are TRBV27 and TRBJ2-2, with a possible D match to TRBD1 (6 bases). Germline V lookup: CDR1 MNHEY, CDR2 SMNVEV (reference sequence). CDR3 size: 16 residues. The CDR3 here is CASAIGVLRDTRELFF. DNA of the CDR3: TGTGCCAGCGCGATAGGGGTTCTCCGGGACACCCGGGAGCTGTTTTTT.

This rearrangement joins TRBV5-1 to TRBJ2-7, with 7 bases matching TRBD2. The junction had 6 bases not matched to a gene; V was cut back by 0 bases and J by 3 bases. Germline V gene lookup returns CDR1 SGHRS and CDR2 YFSETQ. The length of the CDR3 is 15 residues. CDR3 nucleotides: TGCGCCAGCAGCTTGGTTCGCGGGAGAATCTACGAGCAGTACTTC. Translation: CASSLVRGRIYEQYF.

The chain uses TRBV5-4 and TRBJ2-5; D may be TRBD1 (6 bases). The V end was cut by 0 bases, the J end by 4 bases, with 16 bases between. CDR1 is SGHNT, CDR2 YYREEE, per germline (reference sequence). The CDR3 is 16 amino acids. For the CDR3, the DNA is TGTGCCAGCAGCTTGGTATCAGGGGCGGGTGGAGAGACCCAGTACTTC. Translated: CASSLVSGAGGETQYF.

The chain uses TRBV20-1 and TRBJ2-7; 7 bases line up with TRBD2. Germline V gene lookup returns CDR1 DFQATT and CDR2 SNEGSKA (reference sequence). The CDR3 consists of 14 residues. Trimming cost V 3 bases and J 7 bases; bases outside gene matches: 12. Here the CDR3 reads CSASGASGRAEQYF. As DNA, the CDR3 is TGCAGTGCTAGTGGAGCTAGCGGTCGAGCTGAGCAGTACTTC.

V and J are TRBV2 and TRBJ1-6; D gene ambiguous. CDR1 SNHLY and CDR2 FYNNEI come from the germline V gene. The length of the CDR3 is 15 residues. V lost 5 bases, J lost 6 bases, and 14 bases lay in between. CDR3 loop: CASSTLDGSNSPLHF. The CDR3 coding sequence is TGTGCCAGCAGTACCTTGGATGGGAGTAATTCACCCCTCCACTTT.

V and J are TRBV6-5 and TRBJ2-7; D remains ambiguous. Germline V gene data show CDR1 as MNHEY and CDR2 as SVGAGI. The CDR3 covers 14 residues. The germline V and J ends were trimmed by 8 bases and 2 bases, with 16 bases remaining between them. CDR3 nucleotides: TGTGCCAGCTGTACCGACCAGACTGCCTACGAGCAGTACTTC. Encoded protein: CASCTDQTAYEQYF.

The gene calls are TRBV7-9 and TRBJ2-1; 8 bases line up with TRBD2. Germline V gene lookup returns CDR1 SEHNR and CDR2 FQNEAQ (reference sequence). V dropped 5 bases and J dropped 8; count of bases not matched to a gene: 8. The CDR3 has 14 amino acids. The chain's CDR3 is CASSKLTGGYEQFF. The CDR3 DNA reads as TGTGCCAGCAGCAAGTTGACGGGGGGGTATGAGCAGTTCTTC.

V and J are TRBV19 and TRBJ2-2; weak D call: TRBD2 (5 bases). The CDR3 loop spans 16 amino acids. Germline values: CDR1 LNHDA, CDR2 SQIVND (reference sequence). V was cut by 5 bases and J by 2 bases, with 15 bases left in between. CDR3 amino acids: CASSPRGRLNTGELFF. The CDR3 coding sequence is TGTGCCAGTAGTCCCCGGGGTCGCCTTAACACCGGGGAGCTGTTTTTT.

The chain is built from TRBV28 and TRBJ2-3; tentatively, D is TRBD2 (7 bases). V was cut by 8 bases and J by 7 bases, with 25 bases left in between. Germline V gene sequence: CDR1 MDHEN, CDR2 SYDVKM. The CDR3 is 16 amino acids. CDR3 nucleotide sequence: TGTGCCAGCGGAAAGCTAGCGGAGGGGGTCCGTAATACGCAGTATTTT. Its translation: CASGKLAEGVRNTQYF.

This sequence joins TRBV28 and TRBJ1-1; no clear D gene. Trimming cost V 6 bases and J 4 bases, with 9 bases left between them. There are 12 residues in the CDR3. Germline-derived CDR1 and CDR2 are MDHEN and SYDVKM. CDR3 amino acids: CASSPDPTEAFF. CDR3 sequence (DNA): TGTGCCAGCAGCCCCGATCCCACTGAAGCTTTCTTT.

This rearrangement joins TRBV6-5 to TRBJ2-7, with D maybe TRBD2 (6 bases). Germline V gene data show CDR1 as MNHEY and CDR2 as SVGAGI. This CDR3 has 15 residues. The V end lost 2 bases, the J end lost 1 base, and 12 bases lay between the germline ends. DNA of the CDR3: TGTGCCAGCAGTTACGCGGGGCGGGGTTCCTACGAGCAGTACTTC. Amino acids: CASSYAGRGSYEQYF.

V and J are TRBV6-1 and TRBJ2-7; tentatively, D is TRBD1 (6 bases). The CDR3 consists of 14 residues. CDR1 and CDR2 from the germline V gene are MNHNS and SASEGT. The ends were cut back, 1 base at V and 3 bases at J, with 10 bases in the middle. CDR3 amino acids: CASSEGGRDYEQYF. Written as DNA, the CDR3 is TGTGCCAGCAGTGAAGGGGGGCGCGACTACGAGCAGTACTTC.

The CDR3 spells CASSAGGGSPLHF. In DNA form, the CDR3 reads TGTGCCAGCTCAGCAGGCGGGGGTTCACCCCTCCACTTT. This chain connects TRBV18 to TRBJ1-6; a weak D match, TRBD1 (5 bases). This CDR3 contains 13 residues. CDR1 and CDR2 (germline): KGHSH, LQKENI. The germline V and J ends were trimmed by 5 bases and 9 bases, with 11 bases remaining between them.

This sequence joins TRBV5-1 and TRBJ1-2, with D unresolved. V lost 6 bases and J lost 4, with 10 bases in between. This CDR3 has 12 amino acids. The V gene's germline CDR1 is SGHRS and CDR2 YFSETQ. For the CDR3, the DNA is TGCGCCAGCAACGGTGGGTCCTATGGCTACACCTTC. This gives the protein CASNGGSYGYTF. Drawing the rest from reference TRBV5-1 and TRBJ1-2, the complete variable domain is KAGVTQTPRYLIKTRGQQVTLSCSPISGHRSVSWYQQTPGQGLQFLFEYFSETQRNKGNFPGRFSGRQFSNSRSEMNVSTLELGDSALYLCASNGGSYGYTFGSGTRLTVV.

The genes are TRBV2 and TRBJ1-4, with D uncertain. Germline V lookup: CDR1 SNHLY, CDR2 FYNNEI. CDR3 length equals 14 residues. V dropped 7 bases and J dropped 0 bases, with 9 bases sitting between them. The CDR3 loop reads CASTEVTTNEKLFF. The DNA of the CDR3 is TGTGCCAGCACCGAGGTTACAACTAATGAAAAACTGTTTTTT. Full variable domain (outside the CDR3, taken from reference TRBV2 and TRBJ1-4): EPEVTQTPSHQVTQMGQEVILRCVPISNHLYFYWYRQILGQKVEFLVSFYNNEISEKSEIFDDQFSVERPDGSNFTLKIRSTKLEDSAMYFCASTEVTTNEKLFFGSGTQLSVL.

V usage is TRBV27 and J usage is TRBJ2-1; no firm D call. Trimming shortened V by 4 bases and J by 3 bases, and 16 bases separated the two germline ends. This CDR3 contains 16 residues. Germline lookup yields CDR1 MNHEY and CDR2 SMNVEV (reference sequence). This CDR3 is CASSSLSRLSYNEQFF. The DNA of the CDR3 is TGTGCCAGCAGTTCCCTCTCGCGATTAAGCTACAATGAGCAGTTCTTC.

The chain employs TRBV9 and TRBJ2-5; no clear D gene. V was shortened by 2 bases and J by 2 bases, with 7 bases between the two germline ends. In germline, CDR1 is SGDLS, CDR2 YYNGEE. The CDR3 is 13 residues long. The CDR3 DNA reads TGTGCCAGCAGCGTTACCTCTCAAGAGACCCAGTACTTC. Encoded protein: CASSVTSQETQYF.